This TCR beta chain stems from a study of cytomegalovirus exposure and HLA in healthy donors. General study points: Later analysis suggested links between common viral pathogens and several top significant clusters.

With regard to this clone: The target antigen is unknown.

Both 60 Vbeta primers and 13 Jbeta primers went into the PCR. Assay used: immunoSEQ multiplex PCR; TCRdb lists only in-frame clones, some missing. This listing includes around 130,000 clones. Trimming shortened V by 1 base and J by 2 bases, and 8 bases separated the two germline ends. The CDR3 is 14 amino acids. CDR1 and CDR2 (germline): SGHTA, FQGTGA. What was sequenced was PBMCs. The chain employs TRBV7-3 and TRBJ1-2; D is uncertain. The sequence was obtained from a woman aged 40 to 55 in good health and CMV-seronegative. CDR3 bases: TGTGCCAGCAGCTTAAACGCCCAGAACTATGGCTACACCTTC. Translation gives CASSLNAQNYGYTF.